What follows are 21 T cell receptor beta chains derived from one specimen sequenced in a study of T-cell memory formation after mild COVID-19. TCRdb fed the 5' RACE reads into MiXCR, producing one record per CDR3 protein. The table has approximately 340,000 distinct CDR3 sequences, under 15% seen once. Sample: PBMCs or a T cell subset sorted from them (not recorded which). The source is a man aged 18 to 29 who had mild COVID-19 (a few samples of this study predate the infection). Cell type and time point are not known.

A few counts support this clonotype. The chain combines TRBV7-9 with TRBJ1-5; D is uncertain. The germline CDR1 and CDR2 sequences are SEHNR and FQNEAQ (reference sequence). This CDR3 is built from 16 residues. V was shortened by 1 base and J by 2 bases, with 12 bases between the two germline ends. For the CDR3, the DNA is TGTGCCAGCAGCTTAGACCCGGGGAAGGGCAATCAGCCCCAGCATTTT. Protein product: CASSLDPGKGNQPQHF.

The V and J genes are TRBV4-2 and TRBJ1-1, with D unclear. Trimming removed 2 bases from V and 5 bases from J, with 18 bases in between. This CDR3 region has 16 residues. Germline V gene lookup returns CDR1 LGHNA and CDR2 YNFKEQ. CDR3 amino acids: CASSQSEGSGGTEAFF. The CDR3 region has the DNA TGTGCCAGCAGCCAATCCGAAGGGTCCGGAGGGACTGAAGCTTTCTTT.

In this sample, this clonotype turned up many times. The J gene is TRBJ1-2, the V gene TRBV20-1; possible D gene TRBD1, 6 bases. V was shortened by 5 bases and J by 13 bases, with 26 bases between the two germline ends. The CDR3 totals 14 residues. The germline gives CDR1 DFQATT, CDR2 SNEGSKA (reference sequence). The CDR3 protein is CSADQPPGHHRLTF. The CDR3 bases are TGCAGTGCTGACCAACCTCCGGGACACCACCGCCTCACCTTC.

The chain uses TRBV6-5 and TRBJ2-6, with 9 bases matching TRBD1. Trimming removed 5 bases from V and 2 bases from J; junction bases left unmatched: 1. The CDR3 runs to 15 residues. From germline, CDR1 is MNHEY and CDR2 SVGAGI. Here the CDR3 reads CASSRDRAGANVLTF. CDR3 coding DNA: TGTGCCAGCAGTAGGGACAGGGCTGGGGCCAACGTCCTGACTTTC.

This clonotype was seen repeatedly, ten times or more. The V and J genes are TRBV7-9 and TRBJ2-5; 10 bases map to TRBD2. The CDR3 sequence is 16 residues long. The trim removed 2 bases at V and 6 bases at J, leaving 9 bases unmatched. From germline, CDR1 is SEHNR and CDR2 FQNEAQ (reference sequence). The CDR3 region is CASSLRGLAGVQTQYF. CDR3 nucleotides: TGTGCCAGCAGCTTAAGGGGGCTAGCGGGAGTGCAGACCCAGTACTTC.

Here the CDR3 DNA reads TGTGCCAGCAGCCCACCGGGACGGGACCGTGTCGAGCAGTACTTC. Its protein product is CASSPPGRDRVEQYF. J is TRBJ2-7 and V is TRBV7-9; the D call may be TRBD1 or TRBD2 (5 bases each). CDR1 and CDR2 (germline): SEHNR, FQNEAQ (reference sequence). V was shortened by 5 bases and J by 6 bases, with 20 bases between the two germline ends. There are 15 residues in the CDR3.

In DNA form, the CDR3 reads TGCAGTGCTCTAACACAGAATAGGGGCTACACCTTC. It translates to CSALTQNRGYTF. The chain combines TRBV20-1 with TRBJ1-2; D is unresolved. Germline V CDR1 and CDR2: DFQATT, SNEGSKA (reference sequence). Trimming stripped 5 bases from V and 8 bases from J, with 15 bases between. The CDR3 totals 12 residues.

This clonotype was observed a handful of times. This CDR3 is CASSVGGRRQFF. CDR3 DNA: TGTGCCAGCAGCGTAGGAGGGAGGAGGCAGTTCTTC. This sequence joins TRBV9 and TRBJ2-1; TRBD2 might be the D (6 bases). This CDR3 has 12 residues. The germline V and J ends were trimmed by 0 bases and 12 bases, with 10 bases remaining between them. The germline V gene encodes CDR1 SGDLS and CDR2 YYNGEE.

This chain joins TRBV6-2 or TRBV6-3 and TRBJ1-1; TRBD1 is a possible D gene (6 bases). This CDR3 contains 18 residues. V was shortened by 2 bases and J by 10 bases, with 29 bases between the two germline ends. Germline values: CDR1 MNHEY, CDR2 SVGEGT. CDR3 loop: CASSYRGALSPGLLAAFF. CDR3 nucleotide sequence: TGTGCCAGCAGTTACCGGGGGGCGCTGAGCCCGGGACTCTTAGCAGCTTTCTTT.

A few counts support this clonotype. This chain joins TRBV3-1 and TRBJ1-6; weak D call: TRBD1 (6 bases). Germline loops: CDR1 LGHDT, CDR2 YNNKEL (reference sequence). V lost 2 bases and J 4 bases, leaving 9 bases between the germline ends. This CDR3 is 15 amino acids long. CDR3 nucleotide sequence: TGTGCCAGCAGCCAAAGGACAGCATATAATTCACCCCTCCACTTT. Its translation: CASSQRTAYNSPLHF. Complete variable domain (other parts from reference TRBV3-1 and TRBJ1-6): DTAVSQTPKYLVTQMGNDKSIKCEQNLGHDTMYWYKQDSKKFLKIMFSYNNKELIINETVPNRFSPKSPDKAHLNLHINSLELGDSAVYFCASSQRTAYNSPLHFGNGTRLTVT.

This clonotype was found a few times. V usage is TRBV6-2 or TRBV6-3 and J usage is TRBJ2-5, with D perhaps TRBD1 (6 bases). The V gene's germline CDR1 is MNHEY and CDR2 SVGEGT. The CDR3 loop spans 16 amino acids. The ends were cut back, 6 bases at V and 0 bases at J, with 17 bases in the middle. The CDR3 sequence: CASSTPTGPHQETQYF. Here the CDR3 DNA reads TGTGCCAGCAGCACCCCGACAGGACCACACCAAGAGACCCAGTACTTC.

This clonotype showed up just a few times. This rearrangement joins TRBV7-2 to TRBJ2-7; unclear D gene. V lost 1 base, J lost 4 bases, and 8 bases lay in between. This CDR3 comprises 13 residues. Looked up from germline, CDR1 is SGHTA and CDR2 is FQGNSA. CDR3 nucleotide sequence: TGTGCCAGCAGCTTAGACCCTTCTTACGAGCAGTACGTC. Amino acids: CASSLDPSYEQYV.

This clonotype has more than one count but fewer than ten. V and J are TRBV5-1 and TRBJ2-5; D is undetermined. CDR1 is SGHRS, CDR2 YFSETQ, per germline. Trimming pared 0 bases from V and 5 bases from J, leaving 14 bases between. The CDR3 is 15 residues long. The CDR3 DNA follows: TGCGCCAGCAGCTTGGGCGTAGGGCGTCTGGAGACCCAGTACTTC. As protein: CASSLGVGRLETQYF.

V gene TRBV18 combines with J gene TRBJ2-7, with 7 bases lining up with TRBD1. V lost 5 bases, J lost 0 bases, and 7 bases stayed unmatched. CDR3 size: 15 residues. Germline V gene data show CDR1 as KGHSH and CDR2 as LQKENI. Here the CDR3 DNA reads TGTGCCAGCTCAAGGGGCCAGGGGGTCTCCTACGAGCAGTACTTC. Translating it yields CASSRGQGVSYEQYF. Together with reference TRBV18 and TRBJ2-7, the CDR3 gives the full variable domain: NAGVMQNPRHLVRRRGQEARLRCSPMKGHSHVYWYRQLPEEGLKFMVYLQKENIIDESGMPKERFSAEFPKEGPSILRIQQVVRGDSAAYFCASSRGQGVSYEQYFGPGTRLTVT.

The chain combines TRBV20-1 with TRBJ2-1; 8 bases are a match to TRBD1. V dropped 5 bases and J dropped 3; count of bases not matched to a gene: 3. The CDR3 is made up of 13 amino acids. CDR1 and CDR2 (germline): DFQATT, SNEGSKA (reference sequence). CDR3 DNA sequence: TGCAGTGCTGATGGACAGGGCTACAATGAGCAGTTCTTC. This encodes CSADGQGYNEQFF.

The CDR3, as DNA: TGCGCCAGCAGCTTGGCTAGCGGCTCCTACAATGAGCAGTTCTTC. Amino acids: CASSLASGSYNEQFF. This chain links TRBV5-1 with TRBJ2-1; 7 bases are a match to TRBD2. Germline V gene sequence: CDR1 SGHRS, CDR2 YFSETQ. The CDR3 is 15 amino acids. Trimming cost V 0 bases and J 0 bases; bases outside gene matches: 0.

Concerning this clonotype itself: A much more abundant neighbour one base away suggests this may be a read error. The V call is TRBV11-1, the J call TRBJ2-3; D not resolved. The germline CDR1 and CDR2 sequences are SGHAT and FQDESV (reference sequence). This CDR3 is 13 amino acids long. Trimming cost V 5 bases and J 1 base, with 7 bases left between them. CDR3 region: CASSRVGTDTQYF. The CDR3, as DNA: TGTGCCAGCAGCCGGGTGGGCACAGATACGCAGTATTTT.

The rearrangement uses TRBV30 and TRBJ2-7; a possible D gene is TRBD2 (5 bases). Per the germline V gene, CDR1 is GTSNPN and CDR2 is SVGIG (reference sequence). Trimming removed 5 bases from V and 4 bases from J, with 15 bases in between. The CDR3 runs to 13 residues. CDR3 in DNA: TGTGCCTGGGAGAAGAGGGCGGAGTACGAGCAGTACTTC. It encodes CAWEKRAEYEQYF.

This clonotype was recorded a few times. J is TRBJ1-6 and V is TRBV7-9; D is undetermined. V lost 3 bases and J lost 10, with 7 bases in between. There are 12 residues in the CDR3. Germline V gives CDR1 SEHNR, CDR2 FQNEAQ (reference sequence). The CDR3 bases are TGTGCCAGCAGCTTGGCGGACTCACCCCTCCACTTT. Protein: CASSLADSPLHF.

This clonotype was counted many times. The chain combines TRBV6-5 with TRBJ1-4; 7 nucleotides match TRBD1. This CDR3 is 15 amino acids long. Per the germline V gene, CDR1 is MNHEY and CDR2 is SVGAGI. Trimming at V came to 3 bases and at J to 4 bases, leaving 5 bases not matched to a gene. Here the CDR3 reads CASSYGDRDNEKLFF. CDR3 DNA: TGTGCCAGCAGTTATGGAGACAGGGATAATGAAAAACTGTTTTTT.

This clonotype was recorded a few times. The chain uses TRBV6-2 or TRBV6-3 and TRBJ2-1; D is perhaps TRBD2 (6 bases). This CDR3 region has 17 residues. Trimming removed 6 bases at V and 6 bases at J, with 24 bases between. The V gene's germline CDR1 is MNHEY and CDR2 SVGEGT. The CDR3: CASRRRDSRRGGNEQFF. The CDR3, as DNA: TGTGCCAGCAGACGACGGGACTCTCGACGAGGTGGCAATGAGCAGTTCTTC.